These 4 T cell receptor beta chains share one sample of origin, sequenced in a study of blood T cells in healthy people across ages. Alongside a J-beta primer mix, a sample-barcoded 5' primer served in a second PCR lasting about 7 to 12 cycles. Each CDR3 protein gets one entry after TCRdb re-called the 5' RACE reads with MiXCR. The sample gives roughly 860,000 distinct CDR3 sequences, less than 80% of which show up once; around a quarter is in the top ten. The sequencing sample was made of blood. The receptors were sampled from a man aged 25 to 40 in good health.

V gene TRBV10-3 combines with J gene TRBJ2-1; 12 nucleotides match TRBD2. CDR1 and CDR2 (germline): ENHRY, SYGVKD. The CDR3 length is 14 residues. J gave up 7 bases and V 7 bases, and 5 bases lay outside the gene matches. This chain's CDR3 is CAINLAGGRNEQFF. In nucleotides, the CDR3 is TGTGCCATCAATCTAGCGGGGGGGAGAAATGAGCAGTTCTTC.

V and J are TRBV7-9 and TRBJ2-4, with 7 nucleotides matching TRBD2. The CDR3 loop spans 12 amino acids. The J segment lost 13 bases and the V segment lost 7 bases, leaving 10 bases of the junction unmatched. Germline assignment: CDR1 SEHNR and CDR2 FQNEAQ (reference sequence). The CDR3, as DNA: TGTGCCAGCACCGTTGGGGGGGAAGAGCAGTACTTC. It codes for CASTVGGEEQYF.

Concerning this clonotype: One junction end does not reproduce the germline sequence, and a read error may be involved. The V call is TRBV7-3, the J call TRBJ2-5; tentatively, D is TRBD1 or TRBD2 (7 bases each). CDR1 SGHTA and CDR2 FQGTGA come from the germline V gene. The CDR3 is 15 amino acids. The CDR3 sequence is CAGSMGGGQQETQYF. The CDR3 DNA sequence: TGTGCCGGCAGCATGGGAGGGGGACAGCAAGAGACCCAGTACTTC.

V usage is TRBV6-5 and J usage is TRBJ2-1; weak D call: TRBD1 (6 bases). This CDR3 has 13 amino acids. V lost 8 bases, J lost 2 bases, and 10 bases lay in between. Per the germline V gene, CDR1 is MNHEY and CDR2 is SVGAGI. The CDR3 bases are TGTGCCAGCTCAGGGGTTGCCTACAATGAGCAGTTCTTC. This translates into CASSGVAYNEQFF.